Listed here is a single T cell receptor beta chain. Its antigen is not known. A junction boundary mismatches the germline segment, possibly from a read error. This sample's RNA came from whole unsorted tissue. A modified ARM-PCR protocol with three rounds of nested PCR amplified TCRbeta. Each CDR3 protein gets one entry after TCRdb re-called the multiplex PCR reads with MiXCR. The data show fewer than 120,000 distinct CDR3 sequences, approximately 87% seen once. The CDR3 is 14 amino acids. Germline V CDR1 and CDR2: SGHTA, FQGTGA. This entry belongs to a study of tumor and adjacent non-tumor tissue in lung cancer. Turning to the study itself: Stage I to III disease affected approximately 11 men and about five women aged about 31 to 80. Findings and caveats of the study: Shorter survival was associated with higher TCR diversity in tumors. Tumor tissue had significantly higher TCR diversity than normal lung. Normal lung showed higher cumulative top 100 clone frequency than tumor.

Sequenced sample: lung tumor tissue. This chain joins TRBV7-3 and TRBJ2-1; 8 bases map to TRBD2. This TCR derives from a man aged 65-85 years with non-small cell lung cancer. The CDR3 loop reads CTSSLDGGDDEQFF. The CDR3 DNA reads TGTACCAGCAGCTTAGACGGGGGGGATGATGAGCAGTTCTTC.